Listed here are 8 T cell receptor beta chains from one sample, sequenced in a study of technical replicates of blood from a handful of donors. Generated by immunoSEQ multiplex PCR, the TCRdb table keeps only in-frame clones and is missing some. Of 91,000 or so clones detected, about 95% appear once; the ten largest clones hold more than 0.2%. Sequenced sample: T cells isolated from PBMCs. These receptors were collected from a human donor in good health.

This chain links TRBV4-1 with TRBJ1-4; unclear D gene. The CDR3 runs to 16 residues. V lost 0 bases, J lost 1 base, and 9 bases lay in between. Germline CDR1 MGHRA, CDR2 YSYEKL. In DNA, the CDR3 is TGCGCCAGCAGCCAAGATAGCGTGAGAACTAATGAAAAACTGTTTTTT. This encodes CASSQDSVRTNEKLFF.

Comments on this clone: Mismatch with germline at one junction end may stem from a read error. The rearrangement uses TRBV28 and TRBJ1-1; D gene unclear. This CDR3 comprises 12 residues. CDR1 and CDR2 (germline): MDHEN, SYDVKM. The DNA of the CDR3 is TGTGCCAGCAGTTTACTAGGCCAGATACTCCTCTTT. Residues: CASSLLGQILLF. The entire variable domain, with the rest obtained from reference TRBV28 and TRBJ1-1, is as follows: DVKVTQSSRYLVKRTGEKVFLECVQDMDHENMFWYRQDPGLGLRLIYFSYDVKMKEKGDIPEGYSVSREKKERFSLILESASTNQTSMYLCASSLLGQILLFGQGTRLTVV.

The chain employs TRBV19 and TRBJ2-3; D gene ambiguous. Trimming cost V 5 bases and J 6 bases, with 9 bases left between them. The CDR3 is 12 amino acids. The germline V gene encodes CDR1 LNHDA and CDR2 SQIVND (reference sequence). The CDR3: CASSALGDTQYF. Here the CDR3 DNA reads TGTGCCAGTAGTGCCCTCGGGGATACGCAGTATTTT.

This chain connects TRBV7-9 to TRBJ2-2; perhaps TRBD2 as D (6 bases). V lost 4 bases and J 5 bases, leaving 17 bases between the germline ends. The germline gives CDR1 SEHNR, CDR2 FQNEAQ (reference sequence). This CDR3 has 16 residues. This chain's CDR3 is CASSSRGAGYTGELFF. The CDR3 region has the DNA TGTGCCAGCAGCTCCCGGGGAGCGGGTTATACCGGGGAGCTGTTTTTT.

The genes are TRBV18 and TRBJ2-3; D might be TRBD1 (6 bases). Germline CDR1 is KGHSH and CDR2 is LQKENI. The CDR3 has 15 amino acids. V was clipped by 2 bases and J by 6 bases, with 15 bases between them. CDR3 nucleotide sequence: TGTGCCAGCTCACCATATAACAGGGAGTGGGATACGCAGTATTTT. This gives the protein CASSPYNREWDTQYF.

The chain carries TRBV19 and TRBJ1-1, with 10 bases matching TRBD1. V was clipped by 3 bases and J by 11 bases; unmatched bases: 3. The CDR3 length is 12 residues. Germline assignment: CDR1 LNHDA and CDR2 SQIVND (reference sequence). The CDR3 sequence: CASSMGQGNAFF. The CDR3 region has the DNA TGTGCCAGTAGTATGGGACAGGGGAACGCTTTCTTT. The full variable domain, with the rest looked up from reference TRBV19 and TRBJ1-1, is DGGITQSPKYLFRKEGQNVTLSCEQNLNHDAMYWYRQDPGQGLRLIYYSQIVNDFQKGDIAEGYSVSREKKESFPLTVTSAQKNPTAFYLCASSMGQGNAFFGQGTRLTVV.

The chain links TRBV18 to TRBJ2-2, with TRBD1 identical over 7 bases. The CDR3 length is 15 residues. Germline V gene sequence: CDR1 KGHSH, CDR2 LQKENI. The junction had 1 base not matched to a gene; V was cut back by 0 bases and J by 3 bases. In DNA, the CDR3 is TGTGCCAGCTCACCACCGGGACAGTACACCGGGGAGCTGTTTTTT. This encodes CASSPPGQYTGELFF. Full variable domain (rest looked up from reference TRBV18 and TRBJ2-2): NAGVMQNPRHLVRRRGQEARLRCSPMKGHSHVYWYRQLPEEGLKFMVYLQKENIIDESGMPKERFSAEFPKEGPSILRIQQVVRGDSAAYFCASSPPGQYTGELFFGEGSRLTVL.

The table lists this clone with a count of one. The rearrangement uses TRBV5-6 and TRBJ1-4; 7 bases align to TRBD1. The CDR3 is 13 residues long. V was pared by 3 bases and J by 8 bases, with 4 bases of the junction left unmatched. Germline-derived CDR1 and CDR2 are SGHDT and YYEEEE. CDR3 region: CASSSGQREKLFF. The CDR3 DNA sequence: TGTGCCAGCAGCTCGGGACAGAGGGAAAAACTGTTTTTT.